This T cell receptor beta chain originates from a study of blood T cell repertoires in COVID-19. The data were produced by immunoSEQ multiplex PCR, yet TCRdb's version contains in-frame clones alone and is incomplete. Of 350,000 to 450,000 clones detected, approximately 90% appear once; the ten largest clones hold about 0.78%. Sequencing was carried out using PBMCs or T cells enriched from blood (not recorded which). This TCR came from a middle-aged woman who had been exposed to COVID-19.

The CDR3 region has the DNA TGTGCCAGCAGCACCGGACAGCTTAACACTGAAGCTTTCTTT. Translated, it gives CASSTGQLNTEAFF. This chain links TRBV7-9 with TRBJ1-1; a weak D match, TRBD1 (6 bases). The germline CDR1 and CDR2 sequences are SEHNR and FQNEAQ (reference sequence). The CDR3 sequence is 14 residues long. V gave up 5 bases and J gave up 2 bases, with 12 bases separating them.